This is a list of T cell receptor beta chains from one sample in a study of neurological immune-mediated disorders. TCRdb itself ran the 5' RACE reads through MiXCR, one entry per CDR3 protein. The sample has some 60,000 distinct CDR3 sequences; 2% to 3% are singletons. Input material: PBMCs. The receptor set was obtained from a man aged 50 or older with multiple sclerosis. The CDR3 runs from the conserved cysteine through the conserved F or W. The D gene is left open where the match is weak. The size of a clone is reported for some rows only, either as once, few or many, or as a class for expanded clones.

j_call	v_call	clone_size	d_call	cdr3_nt	cdr3_aa
TRBJ2-7	TRBV10-3	many	-	TGTGCCACACTCTCCCAGGGTTCCTCCTACGAGCAGTACTTC	CATLSQGSSYEQYF
TRBJ2-1	TRBV20-1	many	-	TGCAGTGCTAGAGATCTCCACAATGAGCAGTTCTTC	CSARDLHNEQFF
TRBJ1-2	TRBV4-3	many	-	TGCGCCAGCAGCCAAGAAGCACTTAACTATGGCTACACCTTC	CASSQEALNYGYTF
TRBJ2-3	TRBV7-2	-	-	TGTGCCAGCAGCCGCGGGGAGCACACAGATACGCAGTATTTT	CASSRGEHTDTQYF
TRBJ1-6	TRBV4-1	-	-	TGCGCCAGCAGCCCGACCGGGGATCGGAGTTCACCCCTCCACTTT	CASSPTGDRSSPLHF
TRBJ1-3	TRBV12-3/TRBV12-4	many	TRBD1	TGTGCCAGCAGGCGGACAGGGACGCAAGGAAACACCATATATTTT	CASRRTGTQGNTIYF
TRBJ2-5	TRBV29-1	many	-	TGCAGCGCCTACCAGGGGCACTCCTACTTC	CSAYQGHSYF
TRBJ2-1	TRBV10-3	many	-	TGTGCCATCAGTGATAGAGATGAGCAGTTCTTC	CAISDRDEQFF
TRBJ2-7	TRBV4-3	many	-	TGCGCCAGCAGCCAAGACTTTCTGGCCCCATGGGAGCAGTACTTC	CASSQDFLAPWEQYF
TRBJ1-4	TRBV20-1	many	-	TGCAGTGCTAGAGGTAGATCCTCAACTAATGAAAAACTGTTTTTT	CSARGRSSTNEKLFF
TRBJ2-2	TRBV20-1	many	-	TGCAGTGCTAGAGGGATCCCACCCGGGGAGCTGTTTTTT	CSARGIPPGELFF
TRBJ2-5	TRBV7-2	many	-	TGTGCCAGCAGCTTGGCGGGGGCGTCTGGAGGGGAGACCCAGTACTTC	CASSLAGASGGETQYF
TRBJ1-1	TRBV20-1	many	-	TGCAGTGCTAGAGAAAAGCGGGGGGCTGCCCCGACCTCTGAAGCTTTCTTT	CSAREKRGAAPTSEAFF
TRBJ2-5	TRBV10-3	many	-	TGTGCCATCAAAGGGGTGGAAGAGACCCAGTACTTC	CAIKGVEETQYF
TRBJ2-1	TRBV5-1	many	TRBD2	TGCGCCAGCACGCCGGGACTAGCGAATAATGAGCAGTTCTTC	CASTPGLANNEQFF
TRBJ2-2	TRBV29-1	many	-	TGCAGCGCCCGGGGTCTTACGAACACCGGGGAGCTGTTTTTT	CSARGLTNTGELFF
TRBJ2-7	TRBV6-6	few	-	TGTGCCAGCAGTCACGGGACTGCATGGTACGAGCAGTACTTC	CASSHGTAWYEQYF
TRBJ2-3	TRBV20-1	many	TRBD2	TGCAGTGCTAGACTTGACTGGACTAGCGGGAACACAGATACGCAGTATTTT	CSARLDWTSGNTDTQYF
TRBJ2-1	TRBV20-1	many	TRBD2	TGCAGTGCTGAACCACTAGCGGCCTACAATGAGCAGTTCTTC	CSAEPLAAYNEQFF
TRBJ1-1	TRBV12-3/TRBV12-4	many	-	TGTGCCAGCAGCACCGGTCGCTCAGGGGCTAACACTGAAGCTTTCTTT	CASSTGRSGANTEAFF
TRBJ1-4	TRBV20-1	many	-	TGCAGTGCTATGTTAGTCACTAATGAAAAACTGTTTTTT	CSAMLVTNEKLFF
TRBJ1-4	TRBV18	few	-	TGTGCCAGCTCACCCGGCAGACGGGTAGAAAATGAAAAACTGTTTTTT	CASSPGRRVENEKLFF
TRBJ1-4	TRBV5-1	many	-	TGCGCCAGCAGCTTGGGACGGGCAACTAATGAAAAACTGTTTTTT	CASSLGRATNEKLFF
TRBJ2-7	TRBV7-2	many	TRBD2	TGTGCCAGCAGCTTAAGGGAGGGTTCCTACGAGCAGTACTTC	CASSLREGSYEQYF
TRBJ2-5	TRBV20-1	many	-	TGCAGTGCCAGGGTAGGAGGGGAGGAGACCCAGTACTTC	CSARVGGEETQYF
TRBJ1-1	TRBV7-2	few	TRBD1	TGTGCCAGCAGACAACAGGGGGCCAAAACTGAAGCTTTCTTT	CASRQQGAKTEAFF
TRBJ2-7	TRBV5-1	many	TRBD1	TGCGCCAGCAGCCCAGGACAGGGGGCGCATGAGCAGTACTTC	CASSPGQGAHEQYF
TRBJ1-6	TRBV7-2	many	-	TGTGCCAGCAGCCGCCTTGGATCACCCCTCCACTTT	CASSRLGSPLHF
TRBJ2-3	TRBV7-2	many	-	TGTGCCAGCAGCTTTATGCTTACCCTAGATACGCAGTATTTT	CASSFMLTLDTQYF
TRBJ2-1	TRBV6-6	many	-	TGTGCCAGCAGTTACTCGAAGGGTGCGGATCGAGCCTACAATGAGCAGTTCTTC	CASSYSKGADRAYNEQFF
TRBJ1-2	TRBV5-1	many	TRBD1	TGCGCCAGCAGTCCCGGTAGGGACAGGGGTGTTGGCTACACCTTC	CASSPGRDRGVGYTF
TRBJ2-7	TRBV25-1	many	-	TGTGCCAGCAGTAGTCTCGAGCAGTACTTC	CASSSLEQYF
TRBJ1-5	TRBV28	-	-	TGTGCCAGCAGTGTACAGGGACGCAAGACCCAGAATTTT	CASSVQGRKTQNF
TRBJ2-5	TRBV20-1	many	-	TGCAGTGCGCCCCTCCCAGGGGGGGGGCAAGAGACCCAGTACTTC	CSAPLPGGGQETQYF
TRBJ1-1	TRBV6-2/TRBV6-3	many	-	TGTGCCAGCAGTTACATGTCGGAGAGTGAAGCTTTCTTT	CASSYMSESEAFF
TRBJ1-2	TRBV7-2	many	-	TGTGCCAGCAGCCCAGGTTGGTCCGTGACGGGCTACACCTTC	CASSPGWSVTGYTF
TRBJ2-5	TRBV7-9	many	-	TGTGCCAGCAGCTCACCCGCGCTGGGGAAGACCCAGTACTTC	CASSSPALGKTQYF